The rows below give T cell receptor beta chains drawn from one sample of a study of shared clonotypes between healthy human individuals. The repertoire was sequenced with immunoSEQ multiplex PCR; TCRdb's copy has only in-frame clones and lacks some. The sample records millions of clones, 95% being singletons. Sequenced: naive CD4+ T cells sorted from blood. The receptors come from a man aged 18-30 years in good health. CDR3s leave out the opening cysteine and the closing phenylalanine or tryptophan. Each record gives: J gene, V gene, CDR3 protein.

J: TRBJ1-3; V: TRBV6-6; CDR3: ASSYFSASGNTIY
J: TRBJ2-4; V: TRBV7-2; CDR3: ASSFVGSWAKNIQY
J: TRBJ2-1; V: TRBV27; CDR3: ASSLGESSYNEQF
J: TRBJ2-1; V: TRBV4-3; CDR3: ASSQDVPGAYNEQF
J: TRBJ2-7; V: TRBV30; CDR3: AWSQLPPYEQY
J: TRBJ2-3; V: TRBV6-1; CDR3: ASRGTGTDTQY
J: TRBJ1-5; V: TRBV7-2; CDR3: ASSPDGFRPQH
J: TRBJ2-3; V: TRBV30; CDR3: AWSVRSTDTQY
J: TRBJ1-2; V: TRBV15; CDR3: ATSREFPMNGYT
J: TRBJ1-5; V: TRBV5-1; CDR3: ASSLGQVGGNQPQH
J: TRBJ2-3; V: TRBV18; CDR3: ASSPSARTDTQY
J: TRBJ1-5; V: TRBV5-1; CDR3: ASSSGSNQPQH
J: TRBJ2-1; V: TRBV4-1; CDR3: ASSPLSGAYNEQF
J: TRBJ2-7; V: TRBV6-1; CDR3: ASSEDRGFSSYEQY
J: TRBJ2-2; V: TRBV25-1; CDR3: ASRAAGVSGELF
J: TRBJ1-5; V: TRBV19; CDR3: ASMMAGQPQH
J: TRBJ2-7; V: TRBV30; CDR3: ACKGAGGYEQY
J: TRBJ1-2; V: TRBV6-5; CDR3: ASSYGGQFSYGYT
J: TRBJ1-6; V: TRBV27; CDR3: ASSSGTYNSPLH
J: TRBJ2-7; V: TRBV23-1; CDR3: ASSQCVTSYEQY
J: TRBJ1-5; V: TRBV18; CDR3: ASSPVGRGGNQPQH
J: TRBJ1-2; V: TRBV30; CDR3: AWRKGDGYT
J: TRBJ1-6; V: TRBV5-5; CDR3: ASSRDRGPWPLH